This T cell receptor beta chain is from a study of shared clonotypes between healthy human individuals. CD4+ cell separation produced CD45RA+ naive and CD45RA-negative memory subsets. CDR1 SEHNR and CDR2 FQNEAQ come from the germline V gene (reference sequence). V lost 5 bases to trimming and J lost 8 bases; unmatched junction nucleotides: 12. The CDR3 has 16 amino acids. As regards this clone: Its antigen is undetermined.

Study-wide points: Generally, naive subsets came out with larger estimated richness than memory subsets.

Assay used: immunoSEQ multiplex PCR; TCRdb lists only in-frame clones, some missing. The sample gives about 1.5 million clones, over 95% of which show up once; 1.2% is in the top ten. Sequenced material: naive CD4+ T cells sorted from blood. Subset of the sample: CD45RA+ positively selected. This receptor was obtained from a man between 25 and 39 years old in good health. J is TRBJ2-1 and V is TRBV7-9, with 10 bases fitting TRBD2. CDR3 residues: CASSDKREGQRYEQFF. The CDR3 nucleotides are TGTGCCAGCAGCGACAAGCGGGAGGGCCAGAGGTATGAGCAGTTCTTC. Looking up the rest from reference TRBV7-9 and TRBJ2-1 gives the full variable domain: DTGVSQNPRHKITKRGQNVTFRCDPISEHNRLYWYRQTLGQGPEFLTYFQNEAQLEKSRLLSDRFSAERPKGSFSTLEIQRTEQGDSAMYLCASSDKREGQRYEQFFGPGTRLTVL.